Below, 9 T cell receptor beta chains from the same sample are listed, as sequenced in a study of early T cells in non-severe SARS-CoV-2 infection. MiXCR, run by TCRdb on the 5' RACE reads, gives a single entry per CDR3 protein. The data show about 22,000 distinct CDR3 sequences, 4.7% seen once. The source material was whole blood. Receptor source: an adult who was a healthcare worker with PCR-confirmed SARS-CoV-2 infection or an uninfected control (not recorded which).

This clonotype was detected a few times. The J gene is TRBJ1-2, the V gene TRBV2; no clear D gene. The length of the CDR3 is 15 residues. CDR1 and CDR2 from the germline V gene are SNHLY and FYNNEI. Trimming pared 2 bases from V and 5 bases from J, leaving 15 bases between. The chain's CDR3 is CASSELVSSIYGYTF. In DNA form, the CDR3 reads TGTGCCAGCAGTGAATTAGTGTCTTCGATTTATGGCTACACCTTC. Full variable domain (remainder filled in from reference TRBV2 and TRBJ1-2): EPEVTQTPSHQVTQMGQEVILRCVPISNHLYFYWYRQILGQKVEFLVSFYNNEISEKSEIFDDQFSVERPDGSNFTLKIRSTKLEDSAMYFCASSELVSSIYGYTFGSGTRLTVV.

This clonotype came up a few times. The chain employs TRBV5-4 and TRBJ2-1, with 7 bases that match TRBD2. In germline, CDR1 is SGHNT, CDR2 YYREEE (reference sequence). Trimming at V came to 5 bases and at J to 2 bases, leaving 7 bases not matched to a gene. This CDR3 spans 15 amino acids. The CDR3 loop is CASSPGGTTYNEQFF. The CDR3 region has the DNA TGTGCCAGCAGTCCGGGGGGAACCACCTACAATGAGCAGTTCTTC.

Only a few counts were recorded for this clonotype. The rearrangement uses TRBV19 and TRBJ2-1, with a possible D match to TRBD1 (5 bases). The length of the CDR3 is 15 residues. The ends were cut back, 5 bases at V and 8 bases at J, with 19 bases in the middle. The germline V gene has CDR1 LNHDA and CDR2 SQIVND (reference sequence). The CDR3 DNA follows: TGTGCCAGTAGTGCAAGACAGCTAGTGGTAGATGAGCAGTTCTTC. Protein product: CASSARQLVVDEQFF.

The chain links TRBV7-2 to TRBJ2-1; perhaps TRBD2 as D (6 bases). V lost 7 bases and J lost 0, with 25 bases in between. This CDR3 spans 19 amino acids. The germline V gene has CDR1 SGHTA and CDR2 FQGNSA. The DNA for the CDR3 is TGTGCCAGCATCCCTAGAGGACGGGAGCGACTAGACTCCTACAATGAGCAGTTCTTC. Protein: CASIPRGRERLDSYNEQFF.

Concerning this clonotype: Being one base from a much bigger clone, this may be a read error. The chain links TRBV12-3 or TRBV12-4 to TRBJ2-5, with 9 bases lining up with TRBD2. V lost 6 bases, J lost 3 bases, and 11 bases stayed unmatched. The CDR3 covers 16 residues. The CDR3 DNA sequence: TGTGCCAGCAGATCCTTGGGGCGGGAGGGCGAAGAGACCCAGTACTTC. Amino acids: CASRSLGREGEETQYF.

The table lists this clonotype with many counts. The CDR3: CASSLDRGWSEAFF. DNA of the CDR3: TGTGCCAGCAGCTTAGACAGGGGATGGTCTGAAGCTTTCTTT. The V and J genes are TRBV27 and TRBJ1-1, with 8 bases aligning to TRBD1. The CDR3 is 14 amino acids. Germline CDR1 and CDR2: MNHEY and SMNVEV (reference sequence). With 6 bases clipped from V and 6 bases from J, the junction kept 9 bases outside the gene matches.

This clonotype was observed a few times. The rearrangement joins TRBV27 to TRBJ2-7; D uncertain. From germline, CDR1 is MNHEY and CDR2 SMNVEV (reference sequence). The CDR3 has 13 amino acids. Trimming removed 5 bases from V and 0 bases from J, with 8 bases in between. Written as DNA, the CDR3 is TGTGCCAGCAGTGGGGTGGACTCCTACGAGCAGTACTTC. Protein sequence: CASSGVDSYEQYF.

Ten or more counts support this clonotype. This rearrangement joins TRBV4-1 to TRBJ1-2; TRBD1 is a possible D gene (5 bases). V lost 0 bases to trimming and J lost 6 bases, with 11 bases between them. Germline V gene sequence: CDR1 MGHRA, CDR2 YSYEKL. This CDR3 contains 14 residues. The CDR3 DNA follows: TGCGCCAGCAGCCAAGAGGGCAGGGTTAATGGCTACACCTTC. Its protein is CASSQEGRVNGYTF.

This clonotype was seen at least ten times. The DNA for the CDR3 is TGCGCCAGCAGCGTGGGACTCGTCGAGACCCAGTACTTC. This gives the protein CASSVGLVETQYF. V usage is TRBV5-1 and J usage is TRBJ2-5; a possible D gene is TRBD2 (6 bases). Trimming removed 4 bases from V and 5 bases from J, with 12 bases in between. This CDR3 spans 13 amino acids. Germline V gives CDR1 SGHRS, CDR2 YFSETQ.